The 32 T cell receptor beta chains in this list originate from one sample, sequenced in a study of blood T cell repertoires in COVID-19. Clones were sequenced by immunoSEQ multiplex PCR, and TCRdb holds only the in-frame ones, with some missing. Found here are around 73,000 clones, about 80% of them singletons; the top ten hold 25% to 30%. Sequences were obtained from peripheral blood. The source is a human donor in a cohort sampled during active COVID-19.

The rearrangement uses TRBV27 and TRBJ2-7; 7 nucleotides agree with TRBD1. The V gene's germline CDR1 is MNHEY and CDR2 SMNVEV (reference sequence). The CDR3 is made up of 19 amino acids. Germline trimming cut 4 bases from V and 1 base from J; bases unmatched to any gene: 19. CDR3 loop: CASSSIRQGFLKGSYEQYF. Here the CDR3 DNA reads TGTGCCAGCAGTTCCATAAGACAGGGATTTCTAAAGGGTTCCTACGAGCAGTACTTC.

This clone was recorded only once. The chain couples TRBV28 to TRBJ2-3; 8 nucleotides agree with TRBD1. The V gene end was trimmed by 5 bases and the J gene end by 5 bases; junction bases not matched to a gene: 9. CDR3 length equals 15 residues. Germline V lookup: CDR1 MDHEN, CDR2 SYDVKM. The CDR3 coding sequence is TGTGCCAGCAGTATATCCGGACAGGGTGAAGATACGCAGTATTTT. Translated: CASSISGQGEDTQYF.

The chain recombines TRBV5-6 with TRBJ2-7; the D is unclear. The ends were cut back, 0 bases at V and 0 bases at J, with 10 bases in the middle. The CDR3 totals 15 residues. In germline, CDR1 is SGHDT, CDR2 YYEEEE. CDR3: CASSLGGGSSYEQYF. DNA for the CDR3: TGTGCCAGCAGCTTGGGCGGCGGCAGCTCCTACGAGCAGTACTTC.

V gene TRBV27 combines with J gene TRBJ1-3; tentatively, D is TRBD1 (6 bases). Deletions cut 2 bases from V and 0 bases from J, with 20 bases between. The CDR3 is made up of 19 amino acids. In germline, CDR1 is MNHEY, CDR2 SMNVEV (reference sequence). CDR3 nucleotides: TGTGCCAGCAGTTTAGGAGGCCCGACAGGTCCGCTCTCTGGAAACACCATATATTTT. Amino acids: CASSLGGPTGPLSGNTIYF.

The chain couples TRBV4-1 to TRBJ2-3; TRBD2 is a possible D gene (6 bases). Germline-derived CDR1 and CDR2 are MGHRA and YSYEKL. The CDR3 covers 15 residues. Trimming left V 0 bases short and J 1 base short, with 8 bases between. The CDR3 sequence is CASSQEGGGTDTQYF. The DNA for the CDR3 is TGCGCCAGCAGCCAAGAGGGGGGTGGCACAGATACGCAGTATTTT.

The rearrangement joins TRBV24-1 to TRBJ2-3; TRBD2 aligns across 8 bases. Germline V gives CDR1 KGHDR, CDR2 SFDVKD. There are 17 residues in the CDR3. V shed 0 bases, J shed 1 base, and the junction held 5 bases outside the gene matches. The chain's CDR3 is CATSDLHRGGGTDTQYF. As DNA, the CDR3 is TGTGCCACCAGTGATTTGCACCGGGGGGGCGGCACAGATACGCAGTATTTT.

This clone was observed many times. The chain links TRBV10-2 to TRBJ2-3, with D maybe TRBD2 (5 bases). V lost 4 bases and J lost 2, with 19 bases in between. From germline, CDR1 is WSHSY and CDR2 SAAADI. The length of the CDR3 is 17 residues. In nucleotides, the CDR3 is TGCGCCAGCAGTGGGTTGTTTGTGACTACCTACACAGATACGCAGTATTTT. Protein product: CASSGLFVTTYTDTQYF.

This clone was counted between two and nine times. The chain links TRBV19 to TRBJ2-5; D possibly corresponds to TRBD1 (5 bases). The CDR3 covers 14 residues. The V gene's germline CDR1 is LNHDA and CDR2 SQIVND (reference sequence). The V and J ends lost 3 bases and 1 base respectively, with 9 bases between them. In nucleotides, the CDR3 is TGTGCCAGTAGTATTACAGGATCCCAAGAGACCCAGTACTTC. Amino acids: CASSITGSQETQYF.

This clone occurred a few times. V and J are TRBV6-2 or TRBV6-3 and TRBJ2-1; TRBD1 matches 10 bases. The germline V gene has CDR1 MNHEY and CDR2 SVGEGT. V gave up 5 bases and J gave up 5 bases; unmatched junction bases: 0. This CDR3 is built from 13 residues. The CDR3 sequence is CASSDRGHNEQFF. CDR3 nucleotides: TGTGCCAGCAGTGACAGGGGGCACAATGAGCAGTTCTTC.

The CDR3 sequence: CASSFRGGYTF. The CDR3, as DNA: TGTGCCAGCAGTTTCAGGGGAGGCTACACCTTC. This chain uses TRBV28 with TRBJ1-2, with D possibly matching TRBD1 (6 bases). CDR3 size: 11 residues. Germline CDR1 is MDHEN and CDR2 is SYDVKM. Trimming removed 3 bases at V and 8 bases at J, with 7 bases between.

This chain links TRBV6-5 with TRBJ2-7; 14 nucleotides line up with TRBD2. This CDR3 contains 15 residues. J gave up 0 bases and V 7 bases, and 2 bases lay outside the gene matches. Germline loops: CDR1 MNHEY, CDR2 SVGAGI. CDR3 nucleotide sequence: TGTGCCAGCACCGGACTAGCGGGGGGCTCCTACGAGCAGTACTTC. Protein: CASTGLAGGSYEQYF.

This clone came up once. The chain combines TRBV19 with TRBJ1-1; 11 bases are a match to TRBD1. In germline, CDR1 is LNHDA, CDR2 SQIVND (reference sequence). CDR3 size: 15 residues. V lost 9 bases and J lost 2; bases outside the gene matches: 8. CDR3 DNA sequence: TGTGCCAGCCCTGGGACAGGGGGAGGAAACACTGAAGCTTTCTTT. It specifies CASPGTGGGNTEAFF.

The rearrangement joins TRBV5-5 to TRBJ2-5, with TRBD2 as a possible D gene (6 bases). Germline V gene data show CDR1 as SGHKS and CDR2 as YYEKEE (reference sequence). V gave up 3 bases and J gave up 3 bases, with 9 bases separating them. This CDR3 spans 13 amino acids. The CDR3 DNA follows: TGTGCCAGCAGCTCTTGGGGGGAAGAGACCCAGTACTTC. Protein sequence: CASSSWGEETQYF.

V gene TRBV2 combines with J gene TRBJ2-3; 9 bases match TRBD2. Looked up from germline, CDR1 is SNHLY and CDR2 is FYNNEI. CDR3 size: 14 residues. V gave up 6 bases and J gave up 5 bases; unmatched junction bases: 6. The CDR3 spells CASRTGLAKDTQYF. The CDR3 nucleotides are TGTGCCAGCAGAACGGGACTAGCCAAAGATACGCAGTATTTT.

This clone was detected once. The rearrangement links TRBV27 to TRBJ2-7; 10 nucleotides line up with TRBD2. This CDR3 is built from 16 residues. The junction had 11 bases not matched to a gene; V was cut back by 6 bases and J by 3 bases. Germline lookup yields CDR1 MNHEY and CDR2 SMNVEV (reference sequence). Written as DNA, the CDR3 is TGTGCCAGCAGAACCCCGTCTAGCGGGGGCCTCTACGAGCAGTACTTC. Its protein product is CASRTPSSGGLYEQYF.

This clone has just a few counts. The genes are TRBV11-3 and TRBJ2-7; possibly TRBD1 for D (6 bases). The V and J ends lost 8 bases and 1 base respectively, with 9 bases between them. Germline loops: CDR1 SGHNT, CDR2 YENEEA. The CDR3 is made up of 12 amino acids. The CDR3 sequence is CASGDRSYEQYF. The CDR3 DNA sequence: TGTGCCAGCGGCGACAGGTCCTACGAGCAGTACTTC.

The chain is built from TRBV5-6 and TRBJ2-7; D not resolved. The germline V gene has CDR1 SGHDT and CDR2 YYEEEE. Trimming pared 4 bases from V and 0 bases from J, leaving 8 bases between. CDR3 size: 13 residues. CDR3 residues: CASSGHSSYEQYF. Here the CDR3 DNA reads TGTGCCAGCAGCGGGCACAGCTCCTACGAGCAGTACTTC.

The chain is built from TRBV4-2 and TRBJ2-7, with a possible D match to TRBD2 (5 bases). Between the trimmed V and J ends, which lost 0 bases and 2 bases, there was a span of 11 bases. Germline V gene lookup returns CDR1 LGHNA and CDR2 YNFKEQ. There are 15 residues in the CDR3. CDR3 amino acids: CASSQDSSGTYEQYF. The CDR3 DNA reads as TGTGCCAGCAGCCAAGATTCCAGCGGAACCTACGAGCAGTACTTC.

The chain carries TRBV4-1 and TRBJ2-1, with 8 bases fitting TRBD2. The CDR3 covers 15 residues. J was trimmed by 8 bases and V by 4 bases; bases with no gene match: 10. Germline V gene lookup returns CDR1 MGHRA and CDR2 YSYEKL. CDR3 nucleotides: TGCGCCAGCAGCCTTGAGCGGGGGACGCAATATGAGCAGTTCTTC. Protein sequence: CASSLERGTQYEQFF.

The chain carries TRBV28 and TRBJ2-1; perhaps TRBD2 as D (5 bases). This CDR3 contains 15 residues. CDR1 MDHEN and CDR2 SYDVKM come from the germline V gene. Trimming cost V 3 bases and J 1 base, with 10 bases left between them. CDR3 loop: CASSLGGSSYNEQFF. The CDR3 nucleotides read TGTGCCAGCAGTTTGGGCGGGTCTTCCTACAATGAGCAGTTCTTC.

This clone was observed a few times. The rearrangement joins TRBV14 to TRBJ1-6; weak D call: TRBD1 (6 bases). Trimming removed 0 bases at V and 5 bases at J, with 11 bases between. Germline V gene lookup returns CDR1 SGHDN and CDR2 FVKESK. CDR3 size: 16 residues. DNA of the CDR3: TGTGCCAGCAGCCAAGAAGCAGGGGTGAATAATTCACCCCTCCACTTT. This codes for CASSQEAGVNNSPLHF.

The rearrangement uses TRBV7-8 and TRBJ1-3; tentative D call: TRBD1 (6 bases). V was cut by 5 bases and J by 7 bases, with 27 bases left in between. The CDR3 extends over 18 amino acids. Per germline, CDR1 SGHVS and CDR2 FQNEAQ. The DNA of the CDR3 is TGTGCCAGCAGCCGAGGGGGACGGGACTCCCTTACGAGGAACACCATATATTTT. Translation: CASSRGGRDSLTRNTIYF.

The V call is TRBV5-8, the J call TRBJ2-3, with 12 nucleotides matching TRBD2. Germline CDR1 reads SGHTS; CDR2 reads YDEGEE. J was trimmed by 7 bases and V by 3 bases; bases with no gene match: 6. The CDR3 has 15 amino acids. CDR3 in amino acids: CASSSSSGGANTQYF. For the CDR3, the DNA is TGTGCCAGCAGCTCGTCTAGCGGGGGGGCTAATACGCAGTATTTT.

V gene TRBV29-1 combines with J gene TRBJ2-5; 12 nucleotides align to TRBD1. V was pared by 8 bases and J by 4 bases, with 11 bases of the junction left unmatched. The CDR3 length is 15 residues. The germline V gene encodes CDR1 SQVTM and CDR2 ANQGSEA. CDR3 coding DNA: TGCAGCCCTCCCCCACCGGGACAGGGGGCAGAGACCCAGTACTTC. This encodes CSPPPPGQGAETQYF. The variable domain in full, with the rest retrieved from reference TRBV29-1 and TRBJ2-5, is SAVISQKPSRDICQRGTSLTIQCQVDSQVTMMFWYRQQPGQSLTLIATANQGSEATYESGFVIDKFPISRPNLTFSTLTVSNMSPEDSSIYLCSPPPPGQGAETQYFGPGTRLLVL.

Only one count was recorded for this clone. Being one base from a much bigger clone, this may be a read error. At the DNA level, this CDR3 is encoded by other sequences in the same sample as well. The V gene is TRBV9, the J gene TRBJ2-5; D perhaps matches TRBD1 (6 bases). Trimming removed 0 bases from V and 2 bases from J, with 8 bases in between. The CDR3 is 14 amino acids. From germline, CDR1 is SGDLS and CDR2 YYNGEE. Here the CDR3 DNA reads TGTGCCAGCAGCGTAGGGACAGTACAAGAGACCCAGTACTTC. Translation gives CASSVGTVQETQYF.

J is TRBJ2-7 and V is TRBV11-3; TRBD2 is a possible D gene (5 bases). Trimming removed 3 bases from V and 3 bases from J, with 6 bases in between. The CDR3 consists of 12 residues. Germline V gives CDR1 SGHNT, CDR2 YENEEA. CDR3 in amino acids: CASSLEDYEQYF. In DNA form, the CDR3 reads TGTGCCAGCAGCTTGGAGGACTACGAGCAGTACTTC.

The V gene is TRBV11-2, the J gene TRBJ2-5; 12 nucleotides agree with TRBD2. Germline trimming cut 9 bases from V and 4 bases from J; bases unmatched to any gene: 9. CDR3 length: 15 amino acids. Per the germline V gene, CDR1 is SGHAT and CDR2 is FQNNGV. The DNA for the CDR3 is TGTGCCAGTGAAAGGACTAGCGGGGCGGGAGAGACCCAGTACTTC. This gives the protein CASERTSGAGETQYF.

This clone was observed a handful of times. The V call is TRBV3-1 (or the pseudogene TRBV3-2), the J call TRBJ1-4; TRBD1 matches at 9 bases. Germline lookup yields CDR1 LGHDT and CDR2 YNNKEL (reference sequence). This CDR3 comprises 17 residues. V dropped 0 bases and J dropped 5; count of bases not matched to a gene: 7. The CDR3 reads CASSQEPPGQGNEKLFF. In DNA form, the CDR3 reads TGTGCCAGCAGCCAAGAACCCCCGGGACAGGGAAATGAAAAACTGTTTTTT.

V usage is TRBV7-9 and J usage is TRBJ2-2; TRBD1 might be the D (5 bases). V dropped 5 bases and J dropped 0 bases, with 16 bases sitting between them. CDR1 and CDR2 from the germline V gene are SEHNR and FQNEAQ (reference sequence). The CDR3 totals 17 residues. The CDR3 DNA sequence: TGTGCCAGCAGCCAAGGGGTCGCTGGCGCGAACACCGGGGAGCTGTTTTTT. It is translated as CASSQGVAGANTGELFF. Full variable domain (remainder filled in from reference TRBV7-9 and TRBJ2-2): DTGVSQNPRHKITKRGQNVTFRCDPISEHNRLYWYRQTLGQGPEFLTYFQNEAQLEKSRLLSDRFSAERPKGSFSTLEIQRTEQGDSAMYLCASSQGVAGANTGELFFGEGSRLTVL.

CDR3 sequence reads: CASTSLSNQPQHF. CDR3 DNA sequence: TGTGCCAGCACCAGTCTTAGCAATCAGCCCCAGCATTTT. The gene calls are TRBV2 and TRBJ1-5; D is unclear. The CDR3 loop spans 13 amino acids. V was cut by 7 bases and J by 0 bases, with 7 bases left in between. The germline V gene encodes CDR1 SNHLY and CDR2 FYNNEI.

The V gene is TRBV28, the J gene TRBJ2-3; possibly TRBD2 for D (5 bases). Germline V gene data show CDR1 as MDHEN and CDR2 as SYDVKM. This CDR3 is built from 15 residues. Trimming left V 3 bases short and J 3 bases short, with 13 bases between. Here the CDR3 DNA reads TGTGCCAGCAGTTTCCCCGCTACTAGAACAGATACGCAGTATTTT. It is translated as CASSFPATRTDTQYF.

This chain joins TRBV3-1 (or the pseudogene TRBV3-2) and TRBJ1-2; TRBD1 might be the D (5 bases). This CDR3 has 14 residues. V was clipped by 2 bases and J by 7 bases, with 14 bases between them. Looked up from germline, CDR1 is LGHDT and CDR2 is YNNKEL (reference sequence). The CDR3 here is CASSQQGLFPGYTF. The CDR3 bases are TGTGCCAGCAGCCAACAGGGACTGTTCCCTGGCTACACCTTC.